Sequencing of this T cell receptor beta chain was carried out in a study of blood T cell repertoires in COVID-19. As for the study in general: From the United States, Italy and Spain came samples of acute and convalescent COVID-19. Nucleic acid was either cDNA or gDNA, and it came from T cells, B-cell-depleted T cells, or PBMCs.

Germline V gene lookup returns CDR1 MGHDK and CDR2 SYGVNS. The V and J ends lost 6 bases and 3 bases, in that order; junction bases with no gene match: 7. This CDR3 spans 15 amino acids. Per the authors' pipeline: Estimated nucleated cell counts came from reference gene primer amplification. The protocol was immunoSEQ multiplex PCR, while the TCRdb copy is restricted to in-frame clones and leaves out a portion. V, J and clone size were drawn from that table, and D and trimming were deduced from the DNA. Counted here are approximately 200,000 clones, 80% to 85% occurring once; the ten biggest clones make up around 5.5%.

This receptor was identified in a woman aged 60-75 years who had recovered from COVID-19. Sequenced: peripheral blood. V is TRBV25-1 and J is TRBJ1-4; 7 bases match TRBD1. Written as DNA, the CDR3 is TGTGCCAGCAGCAAAACAGGGGTTGCTAATGAAAAACTGTTTTTT. It is translated as CASSKTGVANEKLFF.